The clone carrying this TCR beta chain was counted a few times. This sample was included in a study of blood T cell repertoires in COVID-19. Overall study: Donors in the United States, Italy and Spain gave samples during acute or convalescent COVID-19. PBMCs, B-cell-depleted T cells, or T cells provided the cDNA or gDNA that made up the material.

How the authors handled the data: How many nucleated cells were present was estimated from reference gene primer amplification. Profiled with immunoSEQ multiplex PCR; TCRdb holds only in-frame clones, not every one. That table gives V, J and clone size, and the DNA gave D and trimming. Among 190,000 or so clones, 70% to 85% were seen once, and the ten largest hold roughly 12%. The CDR3 has 17 residues. Germline CDR1 is LNHDA and CDR2 is SQIVND (reference sequence). The ends lost 1 base at V and 0 bases at J; junction bases unmatched: 8. This chain connects TRBV19 to TRBJ1-2; 7 bases are a match to TRBD1. The sequenced sample was peripheral blood. The clonotype comes from a man in his fifties who had recovered from COVID-19. CDR3 DNA: TGTGCCAGTAGTATAGGGGCCGGCAGGGGGACTAACTATGGCTACACCTTC. Encoded protein: CASSIGAGRGTNYGYTF.